Reported below is one T cell receptor beta chain. From germline, CDR1 is SGHNT and CDR2 YENEEA. The CDR3 sequence is 16 residues long. The ends were cut back, 1 base at V and 1 base at J, with 13 bases in the middle. Libraries were prepared by immunoSEQ multiplex PCR; TCRdb keeps only in-frame clonotypes and omits some of them. The profile shows 7,500 or so clones, roughly four fifths of them singletons. This sample is drawn from a study of T cells after somatic rescue of genetic block. This chain links TRBV11-3 with TRBJ2-5, with D perhaps TRBD2 (5 bases). Input material: peripheral blood mononuclear cells (PBMCs). The TCR originated in a boy aged 5-17 years. In DNA, the CDR3 is TGTGCCAGCAGCTTAGGCCCGGACTGGGGCCAAGAGACCCAGTACTTC. This gives the protein CASSLGPDWGQETQYF.